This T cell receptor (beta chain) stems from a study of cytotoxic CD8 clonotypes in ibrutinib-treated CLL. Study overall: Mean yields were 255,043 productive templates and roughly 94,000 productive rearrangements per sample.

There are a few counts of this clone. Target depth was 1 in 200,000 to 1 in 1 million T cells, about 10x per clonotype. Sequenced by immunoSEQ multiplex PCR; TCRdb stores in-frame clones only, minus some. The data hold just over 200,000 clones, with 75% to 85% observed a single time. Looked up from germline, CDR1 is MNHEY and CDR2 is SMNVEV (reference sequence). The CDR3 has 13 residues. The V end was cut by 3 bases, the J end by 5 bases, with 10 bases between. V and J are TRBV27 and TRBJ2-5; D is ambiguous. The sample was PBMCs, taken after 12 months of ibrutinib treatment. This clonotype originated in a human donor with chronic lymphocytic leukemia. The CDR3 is CASSFVASETQYF. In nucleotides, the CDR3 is TGTGCCAGCAGTTTTGTAGCTTCGGAGACCCAGTACTTC.